One sample yielded the 24 T cell receptor beta chains listed below, sequenced in a study of control samples from healthy donors and cancer patients. The method was immunoSEQ multiplex PCR; TCRdb's version includes in-frame clones alone and lacks a portion of them. The sample carries about 160,000 clones, approximately 92% recorded once. The material sequenced was blood. These TCRs come from a woman aged 60 to 75 in good health.

DNA for the CDR3: TGTGCCAGCAGTCTTGACAGGGTGGTGTACTTC. Its translation is CASSLDRVVYF. This chain links TRBV2 with TRBJ2-7; the match to TRBD1 covers 7 bases. The ends lost 5 bases at V and 12 bases at J; junction bases unmatched: 7. The germline gives CDR1 SNHLY, CDR2 FYNNEI. The CDR3 is made up of 11 amino acids.

The rearrangement links TRBV6-5 to TRBJ1-1, with D unresolved. The V gene lost 6 bases and the J gene lost 7 bases, with 21 bases spanning the gap. The germline gives CDR1 MNHEY, CDR2 SVGAGI. CDR3 length: 15 amino acids. The CDR3 DNA reads TGTGCCAGCAGCCCCCCTAAGACGAGAGGCGGTGAAGCTTTCTTT. It is translated as CASSPPKTRGGEAFF.

The sample holds one count of this clone. The chain joins TRBV18 to TRBJ1-1; 9 bases match TRBD1. The CDR3 is 17 amino acids. V trimming: 3 bases; J trimming: 1 base; junction bases outside the gene matches: 9. The V gene's germline CDR1 is KGHSH and CDR2 LQKENI. The CDR3 sequence is CASSPSQGAGRNTEAFF. The CDR3 region has the DNA TGTGCCAGCTCACCTTCACAGGGGGCTGGTAGGAACACTGAAGCTTTCTTT.

This clone came up once. The chain has TRBV4-1 and TRBJ1-2; 10 nucleotides align to TRBD1. V lost 4 bases and J lost 2; bases outside the gene matches: 10. From germline, CDR1 is MGHRA and CDR2 YSYEKL. The CDR3 is made up of 17 amino acids. This chain's CDR3 is CASSPGDRGPVNYGYTF. CDR3 DNA sequence: TGCGCCAGCAGCCCAGGCGACAGGGGGCCTGTGAACTATGGCTACACCTTC.

This chain links TRBV6-4 with TRBJ2-2; 7 bases map to TRBD2. V was pared by 0 bases and J by 5 bases, with 6 bases of the junction left unmatched. This CDR3 has 16 amino acids. The V gene's germline CDR1 is MRHNA and CDR2 SNTAGT. The DNA for the CDR3 is TGTGCCAGCAGTGACTCGAGGCGGGGGTGGACCGGGGAGCTGTTTTTT. Its translation is CASSDSRRGWTGELFF.

V gene TRBV7-9 combines with J gene TRBJ2-1; TRBD1 might be the D (6 bases). Trimming removed 3 bases at V and 4 bases at J, with 10 bases between. Germline values: CDR1 SEHNR, CDR2 FQNEAQ (reference sequence). The CDR3 consists of 14 residues. This CDR3 is CASSLRTAYNEQFF. DNA for the CDR3: TGTGCCAGCAGCTTGCGGACAGCTTACAATGAGCAGTTCTTC. The whole variable domain, filled in from reference TRBV7-9 and TRBJ2-1, reads DTGVSQNPRHKITKRGQNVTFRCDPISEHNRLYWYRQTLGQGPEFLTYFQNEAQLEKSRLLSDRFSAERPKGSFSTLEIQRTEQGDSAMYLCASSLRTAYNEQFFGPGTRLTVL.

The chain links TRBV9 to TRBJ2-1; D is undetermined. The CDR3 is 16 amino acids. Germline loops: CDR1 SGDLS, CDR2 YYNGEE. Between the trimmed V and J ends, which lost 1 base and 0 bases, there was a span of 11 bases. CDR3 coding DNA: TGTGCCAGCAGCGTATTTGGGTGGAGCTCCTACAATGAGCAGTTCTTC. This translates into CASSVFGWSSYNEQFF.

The chain couples TRBV7-9 to TRBJ1-6; D gene ambiguous. The CDR3 is made up of 13 amino acids. The V and J ends lost 1 base and 13 bases respectively, with 11 bases between them. CDR1 SEHNR and CDR2 FQNEAQ come from the germline V gene (reference sequence). The CDR3 reads CASSLESLRPLHF. CDR3 DNA: TGTGCCAGCAGCTTAGAGAGCTTGCGGCCCCTCCACTTT.

The chain employs TRBV18 and TRBJ1-2; a possible D gene is TRBD1 (5 bases). CDR1 KGHSH and CDR2 LQKENI come from the germline V gene. V dropped 2 bases and J dropped 3 bases, with 10 bases sitting between them. The CDR3 spans 14 residues. CDR3 in amino acids: CASSPGREYYGYTF. The CDR3 DNA follows: TGTGCCAGCTCACCAGGCAGGGAGTACTATGGCTACACCTTC.

The rearrangement joins TRBV29-1 to TRBJ2-5; 7 bases line up with TRBD1. Germline V gives CDR1 SQVTM, CDR2 ANQGSEA. V trimming: 4 bases; J trimming: 3 bases; junction bases outside the gene matches: 2. The CDR3 covers 12 residues. CDR3 residues: CSVGGTEETQYF. The CDR3 DNA follows: TGCAGCGTTGGTGGGACAGAAGAGACCCAGTACTTC.

The chain employs TRBV27 and TRBJ2-7; tentatively, D is TRBD1 (6 bases). Germline CDR1 reads MNHEY; CDR2 reads SMNVEV (reference sequence). The length of the CDR3 is 15 residues. Trimming pared 3 bases from V and 3 bases from J, leaving 15 bases between. The CDR3: CASSFGAGAYYEQYF. Written as DNA, the CDR3 is TGTGCCAGCAGTTTTGGGGCAGGGGCATACTACGAGCAGTACTTC.

The chain uses TRBV7-9 and TRBJ1-1, with D tentatively TRBD1 (5 bases). The ends were cut back, 2 bases at V and 8 bases at J, with 9 bases in the middle. The CDR3 runs to 12 residues. Germline CDR1 is SEHNR and CDR2 is FQNEAQ (reference sequence). The CDR3: CASSLWEGEAFF. CDR3 bases: TGTGCCAGCAGCTTATGGGAGGGGGAAGCTTTCTTT.

The chain combines TRBV3-1 (or the pseudogene TRBV3-2) with TRBJ1-5; D remains unclear. V lost 4 bases and J 9 bases, leaving 10 bases between the germline ends. The germline V gene encodes CDR1 LGHDT and CDR2 YNNKEL (reference sequence). CDR3 length: 12 residues. The CDR3 region has the DNA TGTGCCAGCAGCCCGAGTGACGGGCCCCAGCATTTT. It translates to CASSPSDGPQHF.

The V call is TRBV6-1, the J call TRBJ2-3; TRBD2 matches at 12 bases. V lost 6 bases and J lost 15; bases outside the gene matches: 7. The CDR3 extends over 12 amino acids. Germline values: CDR1 MNHNS, CDR2 SASEGT. CDR3: CASSLGLAGSYF. For the CDR3, the DNA is TGTGCCAGCAGCCTCGGACTAGCGGGGTCTTATTTT.

V is TRBV3-1 (or the pseudogene TRBV3-2) and J is TRBJ1-1; 7 bases line up with TRBD1. CDR1 is LGHDT, CDR2 YNNKEL, per germline (reference sequence). The junction had 5 bases not matched to a gene; V was cut back by 1 base and J by 3 bases. The CDR3 sequence is 15 residues long. CDR3 sequence reads: CASSQATGVDTEAFF. CDR3 bases: TGTGCCAGCAGCCAAGCCACAGGGGTTGACACTGAAGCTTTCTTT.

The J gene is TRBJ1-2, the V gene TRBV10-1, with a tentative D call TRBD1 (5 bases). V lost 3 bases and J 5 bases, leaving 13 bases between the germline ends. The germline CDR1 and CDR2 sequences are WNHNN and SYGVQD (reference sequence). This CDR3 has 14 amino acids. The CDR3 reads CASSDQRGGYGYTF. The CDR3 DNA sequence: TGCGCCAGCAGTGATCAACGCGGGGGTTATGGCTACACCTTC.

The chain couples TRBV6-1 to TRBJ1-5; a weak D match, TRBD1 (6 bases). This CDR3 is built from 14 residues. Deletions cut 3 bases from V and 2 bases from J, with 8 bases between. Germline-derived CDR1 and CDR2 are MNHNS and SASEGT. CDR3 amino acids: CASSDRGGNQPQHF. The CDR3 nucleotides are TGTGCCAGCAGTGACAGGGGAGGCAATCAGCCCCAGCATTTT.

The CDR3 protein is CASSFDRASTDTQYF. In DNA, the CDR3 is TGTGCCAGCAGCTTCGACAGGGCGAGCACAGATACGCAGTATTTT. V usage is TRBV11-2 and J usage is TRBJ2-3; 7 bases fit TRBD1. The CDR3 contains 15 residues. The V segment lost 3 bases and the J segment 0 bases; nucleotides outside the gene matches: 3. Germline loops: CDR1 SGHAT, CDR2 FQNNGV.

This chain joins TRBV30 and TRBJ1-5; D unclear. CDR3 length equals 13 residues. Trimming removed 0 bases at V and 6 bases at J, with 9 bases between. Germline-derived CDR1 and CDR2 are GTSNPN and SVGIG (reference sequence). CDR3 residues: CAWSVLEGQPQHF. The CDR3 region has the DNA TGTGCCTGGAGTGTACTCGAAGGTCAGCCCCAGCATTTT.

V and J are TRBV5-1 and TRBJ2-3; 7 nucleotides agree with TRBD1. This CDR3 spans 15 amino acids. V was pared by 0 bases and J by 4 bases, with 5 bases of the junction left unmatched. Germline loops: CDR1 SGHRS, CDR2 YFSETQ. CDR3 protein: CASSLGGGEADTQYF. For the CDR3, the DNA is TGCGCCAGCAGCTTGGGAGGGGGCGAGGCAGATACGCAGTATTTT.

V is TRBV6-1 and J is TRBJ2-3; D may be TRBD2 (6 bases). The CDR3 runs to 14 residues. The ends were cut back, 3 bases at V and 6 bases at J, with 13 bases in the middle. The germline V gene encodes CDR1 MNHNS and CDR2 SASEGT. The CDR3 nucleotides are TGTGCCAGCAGTGAGTTCTCTGGGGGGGATACGCAGTATTTT. Translated: CASSEFSGGDTQYF.

The chain links TRBV3-1 (or the pseudogene TRBV3-2) to TRBJ2-7, with D unclear. Germline values: CDR1 LGHDT, CDR2 YNNKEL (reference sequence). The CDR3 totals 12 residues. The V end lost 2 bases, the J end lost 6 bases, and 8 bases lay between the germline ends. The CDR3, as DNA: TGTGCCAGCAGCCAAACGTTAGTCGAGCAGTACTTC. Translating it yields CASSQTLVEQYF.

The rearrangement links TRBV6-2 or TRBV6-3 to TRBJ1-4; unclear D gene. The V and J ends lost 0 bases and 8 bases respectively, with 10 bases between them. The CDR3 sequence is 14 residues long. Germline V gives CDR1 MNHEY, CDR2 SVGEGT. The CDR3 nucleotides read TGTGCCAGCAGTTACTCGGGGAGGCAAGAAAAACTGTTTTTT. Amino acid sequence: CASSYSGRQEKLFF.

V is TRBV20-1 and J is TRBJ1-1, with D uncertain. Germline V gene sequence: CDR1 DFQATT, CDR2 SNEGSKA (reference sequence). The V end was cut by 3 bases, the J end by 1 base, with 3 bases between. The CDR3 runs 11 residues. CDR3 nucleotide sequence: TGCAGTGCTAGGCCGAACACTGAAGCTTTCTTT. Encoded protein: CSARPNTEAFF.